This T cell receptor (beta chain) was observed in a study of T cells in Graves' hyperthyroidism and ophthalmopathy. This clonotype was found a few times. Authors of the study amplified TCR beta CDR3 regions from RNA transcripts. HTBI primers drove first-round RT-PCR of the TCR CDR3. MiXCR, applied by TCRdb to the multiplex PCR reads, yields one record per CDR3 protein. The sample includes under 400,000 distinct CDR3 sequences, roughly 15% seen only once; the top ten take around 20%. Germline assignment: CDR1 SGDLS and CDR2 YYNGEE. CDR3 length: 16 residues. With 4 bases clipped from V and 5 bases from J, the junction kept 11 bases outside the gene matches.

The chain is built from TRBV9 and TRBJ2-2; 7 bases align to TRBD2. The clonotype was recovered from a woman aged 60-75 years with Graves' ophthalmopathy. The sequenced sample was blood. CDR3 DNA: TGTGCCAGCAGCCTCACGGGGGGACGGGGGACCGGGGAGCTGTTTTTT. This sequence encodes CASSLTGGRGTGELFF.